Following are 4 T cell receptor beta chains from one sample sequenced in a study of CD8 T cells in ankylosing spondylitis. Using its own MiXCR run on the 5' RACE reads, TCRdb lists one record per CDR3 protein. The sample carries fewer than 250,000 distinct CDR3 sequences, more than 9% recorded once. The sample taken for sequencing was blood, either unsorted or a sorted T cell fraction (not recorded which). The source is a male donor with ankylosing spondylitis or in good health (not recorded which).

This clonotype was seen many times. CDR3 residues: CSARGRSGNYNEQFF. DNA of the CDR3: TGCAGTGCTAGAGGGCGTAGCGGGAATTACAATGAGCAGTTCTTC. V usage is TRBV20-1 and J usage is TRBJ2-1; 8 bases agree with TRBD2. Trimming at V came to 1 base and at J to 4 bases, leaving 6 bases not matched to a gene. Germline V CDR1 and CDR2: DFQATT, SNEGSKA (reference sequence). There are 15 residues in the CDR3.

This clonotype was observed many times. V is TRBV7-8 and J is TRBJ2-1; possible D gene TRBD2, 6 bases. This CDR3 has 15 residues. Germline CDR1 reads SGHVS; CDR2 reads FQNEAQ. Trimming stripped 1 base from V and 9 bases from J, with 16 bases between. The CDR3 sequence: CASSLEPYVGGEQFF. CDR3 nucleotides: TGTGCCAGCAGCTTAGAACCTTACGTGGGGGGTGAGCAGTTCTTC.

Ten or more counts support this clonotype. Written as DNA, the CDR3 is TGCAGCGTCCGACAGGGGCCCACCGGGGAGCTGTTTTTT. Protein product: CSVRQGPTGELFF. The gene calls are TRBV29-1 and TRBJ2-2; 8 bases align to TRBD1. The V gene's germline CDR1 is SQVTM and CDR2 ANQGSEA. The ends lost 6 bases at V and 4 bases at J; junction bases unmatched: 4. The CDR3 is 13 residues long.

This clonotype appeared a few times. This chain connects TRBV5-1 to TRBJ2-2; D call uncertain. Trimming took off 2 bases at V and 2 bases at J, with 4 bases between the two ends. The CDR3 covers 13 residues. Per germline, CDR1 SGHRS and CDR2 YFSETQ. The CDR3 DNA sequence: TGCGCCAGCAGCTTTGTCAACACCGGGGAGCTGTTTTTT. Translated, it gives CASSFVNTGELFF.